The 5 T cell receptor beta chains below come from one sample, sequenced in a study of response to subunit inactivated influenza vaccine. TCRdb ran MiXCR on the RT-PCR reads and lists one entry per CDR3 protein. Of about 540,000 distinct CDR3 sequences in the sample, under 30% were seen once. These same records also appear under a second study, on T cells expressing NK-cell markers. From that second work: The authors generated TCR beta cDNA through 5'RACE template switching with UMIs.

This sample comprised CD4+ T cells sorted from PBMCs, obtained 11 to 12 days after vaccination. Receptors originate from a man between 45 and 60 years old who received an inactivated influenza vaccine.

The CDR3 reads CASSLLSPETQYF. The CDR3 DNA reads as TGTGCCAGCAGTTTACTATCCCCAGAGACCCAGTACTTC. The chain links TRBV28 to TRBJ2-5; no firm D call. This CDR3 has 13 amino acids. Between the trimmed V and J ends, which lost 2 bases and 4 bases, there was a span of 8 bases. The germline CDR1 and CDR2 sequences are MDHEN and SYDVKM.

This clonotype was detected only a few times. The V gene is TRBV28, the J gene TRBJ2-1; D is perhaps TRBD1 or TRBD2 (5 bases each). The length of the CDR3 is 16 residues. V lost 6 bases, J lost 0 bases, and 15 bases lay in between. Germline-derived CDR1 and CDR2 are MDHEN and SYDVKM. The CDR3 region is CASSPSEGLSYNEQFF. CDR3 nucleotides: TGTGCCAGCAGCCCATCCGAGGGGCTCTCCTACAATGAGCAGTTCTTC. Variable domain in full (rest from reference TRBV28 and TRBJ2-1): DVKVTQSSRYLVKRTGEKVFLECVQDMDHENMFWYRQDPGLGLRLIYFSYDVKMKEKGDIPEGYSVSREKKERFSLILESASTNQTSMYLCASSPSEGLSYNEQFFGPGTRLTVL.

The rearrangement uses TRBV29-1 and TRBJ2-5; 11 nucleotides match TRBD2. V shed 8 bases and J 5 bases; nucleotides not matched to a gene: 7. This CDR3 has 13 residues. The germline CDR1 and CDR2 sequences are SQVTM and ANQGSEA. The CDR3: CSLTSGDFETQYF. The DNA of the CDR3 is TGCAGCCTGACTAGCGGGGATTTTGAGACCCAGTACTTC.

The gene calls are TRBV20-1 and TRBJ2-2, with 10 bases aligning to TRBD2. Germline CDR1 reads DFQATT; CDR2 reads SNEGSKA (reference sequence). The V and J ends lost 6 bases and 4 bases, in that order; junction bases with no gene match: 14. The CDR3 has 17 residues. The CDR3 is CSAYGTSDYHLTGELFF. The CDR3, as DNA: TGCAGTGCCTATGGGACTAGCGACTATCACCTCACCGGGGAGCTGTTTTTT.

The rearrangement links TRBV4-2 to TRBJ2-1, with 11 nucleotides matching TRBD2. Germline CDR1 and CDR2: LGHNA and YNFKEQ. The V and J ends lost 0 bases and 7 bases, in that order; junction bases with no gene match: 8. The CDR3 spans 17 residues. The DNA for the CDR3 is TGTGCCAGCAGCCAAGATCTAACTAGCGGGGGTTATAATGAGCAGTTCTTC. Protein: CASSQDLTSGGYNEQFF.